One sample yielded the 25 T cell receptor beta chains listed below, sequenced in a study of response to subunit inactivated influenza vaccine. Using its own MiXCR run on the RT-PCR reads, TCRdb lists one record per CDR3 protein. This sample has about 500,000 distinct CDR3 sequences, with about 15% found just once. Sequences were derived from CD4+ T cells sorted from PBMCs, sampled about 24 months after vaccination. The receptors were sampled from a man between 50 and 70 years old who received an inactivated influenza vaccine.

This clonotype has a count of ten or more. The J gene is TRBJ2-2, the V gene TRBV3-1; 7 positions agree with TRBD1. CDR3 length: 15 residues. Trimming at V came to 3 bases and at J to 5 bases, leaving 6 bases not matched to a gene. Germline CDR1 LGHDT, CDR2 YNNKEL (reference sequence). The CDR3 coding sequence is TGTGCCAGCAGCCACTTTACAGGGGCGACCGGGGAGCTGTTTTTT. The encoded protein is CASSHFTGATGELFF.

The sample holds a few counts of this clonotype. V and J are TRBV6-2 or TRBV6-3 and TRBJ1-1; D is unresolved. Trimming took off 6 bases at V and 0 bases at J, with 8 bases between the two ends. Germline assignment: CDR1 MNHEY and CDR2 SVGEGT. The CDR3 contains 13 residues. The CDR3 bases are TGTGCCAGCAGCGCAGTCATGAACACTGAAGCTTTCTTT. Translating it yields CASSAVMNTEAFF.

J is TRBJ2-6 and V is TRBV4-3; D gene unclear. The V gene's germline CDR1 is LGHNA and CDR2 YSLEER. Between the trimmed V and J ends, which lost 0 bases and 0 bases, there was a span of 12 bases. The CDR3 loop spans 18 amino acids. CDR3 DNA: TGCGCCAGCAGCCAAGAGGTTGGAAGTCTCTCTGGGGCCAACGTCCTGACTTTC. It specifies CASSQEVGSLSGANVLTF.

CDR3 in amino acids: CATLDRGLRDTQYF. CDR3 DNA: TGTGCCACCTTGGACAGGGGGCTGCGAGATACGCAGTATTTT. This sequence joins TRBV10-3 and TRBJ2-3; TRBD1 aligns across 11 bases. CDR3 size: 14 residues. Losses at the gene ends were 10 bases for V and 5 bases for J; bases not matched to a gene: 8. Germline V gene data show CDR1 as ENHRY and CDR2 as SYGVKD.

This clonotype was counted many times. The DNA for the CDR3 is TGCAGTGCTATTAGGGCTAGCGGCAGGTTTTACAATGAGCAGTTCTTC. It translates to CSAIRASGRFYNEQFF. This chain joins TRBV20-1 and TRBJ2-1; 7 nucleotides agree with TRBD2. The CDR3 is 16 residues long. Germline V gene sequence: CDR1 DFQATT, CDR2 SNEGSKA (reference sequence). V gave up 4 bases and J gave up 4 bases; unmatched junction bases: 13.

A few counts support this clonotype. This chain links TRBV6-1 with TRBJ1-6; possible D gene TRBD1, 6 bases. CDR1 is MNHNS and CDR2 is SASEGT in the germline V gene. V was trimmed by 2 bases and J by 12 bases, leaving 17 bases between them. The CDR3 runs to 15 residues. In DNA, the CDR3 is TGTGCCAGCAGTGAACGCAGGGGAGGTTCGGAACCCCTCCACTTT. Translating it yields CASSERRGGSEPLHF.

The chain couples TRBV9 to TRBJ2-1; D call uncertain. Per the germline V gene, CDR1 is SGDLS and CDR2 is YYNGEE. The CDR3 contains 16 residues. V was pared by 4 bases and J by 0 bases, with 14 bases between. Here the CDR3 reads CASSPTWMGSYNEQFF. CDR3 sequence (DNA): TGTGCCAGCAGCCCGACCTGGATGGGCTCCTACAATGAGCAGTTCTTC.

This clonotype was counted only a few times. The V call is TRBV5-4, the J call TRBJ1-2; D gene unclear. Germline CDR1 SGHNT, CDR2 YYREEE (reference sequence). Trimming stripped 3 bases from V and 7 bases from J, with 16 bases between. The CDR3 extends over 14 amino acids. The CDR3 loop reads CASSSAGQKGGYTF. The DNA for the CDR3 is TGTGCCAGCAGCTCCGCCGGGCAAAAGGGTGGCTACACCTTC.

V is TRBV21-1 and J is TRBJ2-7. TRBV21-1 is marked as a pseudogene. The CDR3 is made up of 12 amino acids. CDR3 sequence: CASSKAPYEQYF. The CDR3 DNA follows: TGTGCCAGCAGCAAAGCTCCCTACGAGCAGTACTTC.

This clonotype has more than one count but fewer than ten. One junction end does not reproduce the germline sequence, and a read error may be involved. The chain carries TRBV7-2 and TRBJ1-1; TRBD1 matches 7 bases. The germline CDR1 and CDR2 sequences are SGHTA and FQGNSA. The CDR3 loop spans 13 amino acids. The CDR3 DNA reads TGTGCCAGCAGCCTGACAGGGATCACTGAAGCTCTCTTT. It is translated as CASSLTGITEALF. Filled out from reference TRBV7-2 and TRBJ1-1, the complete variable domain reads GAGVSQSPSNKVTEKGKDVELRCDPISGHTALYWYRQSLGQGLEFLIYFQGNSAPDKSGLPSDRFSAERTGGSVSTLTIQRTQQEDSAVYLCASSLTGITEALFGQGTRLTVV.

This clonotype was counted at least ten times. V is TRBV5-1 and J is TRBJ1-1; a weak D match, TRBD1 (5 bases). V lost 4 bases and J 4 bases, leaving 20 bases between the germline ends. The CDR3 has 16 residues. Germline CDR1 and CDR2: SGHRS and YFSETQ. CDR3 in amino acids: CASSIGTGIRGTEAFF. CDR3 in DNA: TGCGCCAGCAGCATCGGGACTGGGATTCGTGGCACTGAAGCTTTCTTT.

This clonotype appeared a few times. The chain recombines TRBV5-1 with TRBJ1-2; no clear D gene. V lost 0 bases, J lost 0 bases, and 12 bases lay in between. Per the germline V gene, CDR1 is SGHRS and CDR2 is YFSETQ. CDR3 length equals 16 residues. CDR3 coding DNA: TGCGCCAGCAGCTTGGACGTCAGCAAAGCTAACTATGGCTACACCTTC. Encoded protein: CASSLDVSKANYGYTF.

In its sample, this clonotype was seen a few times. The genes are TRBV6-1 and TRBJ1-2; no clear D. CDR1 and CDR2 from the germline V gene are MNHNS and SASEGT. Trimming removed 7 bases at V and 5 bases at J, with 14 bases between. CDR3 size: 13 residues. CDR3 protein: CASNATHKYGYTF. The CDR3 DNA reads TGTGCCAGCAACGCGACACATAAATATGGCTACACCTTC.

V usage is TRBV12-3 or TRBV12-4 and J usage is TRBJ1-5; D might be TRBD1 (5 bases). This CDR3 region has 15 residues. V was pared by 5 bases and J by 6 bases, with 17 bases between. The CDR3 protein is CASSTAQGMAQPQHF. Here the CDR3 DNA reads TGTGCCAGCAGTACGGCCCAGGGAATGGCTCAGCCCCAGCATTTT.

Many counts were recorded for this clonotype. The rearrangement links TRBV4-3 to TRBJ2-7; TRBD1 agrees at 7 bases. Germline values: CDR1 LGHNA, CDR2 YSLEER. This CDR3 has 14 residues. V trimming: 4 bases; J trimming: 2 bases; junction bases outside the gene matches: 5. CDR3 region: CASSRAQGTYEQYF. The CDR3 DNA reads TGCGCCAGCAGCCGGGCACAGGGGACCTACGAGCAGTACTTC.

This clonotype was detected many times. The V call is TRBV4-3, the J call TRBJ2-2; 11 nucleotides agree with TRBD2. Germline V gives CDR1 LGHNA, CDR2 YSLEER. The CDR3 spans 16 residues. Unmatched junction bases numbered 7, after V lost 4 bases and J lost 6 bases. CDR3 amino acids: CASSPHSTSGAGELFF. CDR3 DNA: TGCGCCAGCAGCCCTCATTCGACTAGCGGGGCCGGGGAGCTGTTTTTT.

In its sample, this clonotype was seen a few times. The chain is built from TRBV29-1 and TRBJ2-7, with 8 bases that match TRBD1. Germline CDR1 reads SQVTM; CDR2 reads ANQGSEA. Germline trimming cut 4 bases from V and 7 bases from J; bases unmatched to any gene: 12. This CDR3 has 14 residues. The CDR3 bases are TGCAGCGTTGGCGCCAGGACAGGGCCGGGTGAGCAGTACTTC. Translating gives CSVGARTGPGEQYF.

As concerns this clonotype: The germline gene is not matched at one end of the junction; a read error may be the cause. The chain has TRBV7-9 and TRBJ1-1, with D possibly matching TRBD1 (5 bases). CDR3 length equals 14 residues. Germline V CDR1 and CDR2: SEHNR, FQNEAQ (reference sequence). CDR3 DNA: TGTCCCAGCAGCTTAGAGGGACGGACCACTGAAGCTTTCTTT. This codes for CPSSLEGRTTEAFF.

The sample holds many counts of this clonotype. This chain joins TRBV20-1 and TRBJ2-6, with TRBD1 as a possible D gene (5 bases). The CDR3 is made up of 14 amino acids. Looked up from germline, CDR1 is DFQATT and CDR2 is SNEGSKA (reference sequence). The ends were cut back, 4 bases at V and 4 bases at J, with 11 bases in the middle. CDR3 loop: CSATQGPGANVLTF. CDR3 bases: TGCAGTGCTACCCAGGGTCCCGGGGCCAACGTCCTGACTTTC.

The chain joins TRBV6-5 to TRBJ2-7; 7 bases line up with TRBD2. The CDR3 contains 15 residues. Looked up from germline, CDR1 is MNHEY and CDR2 is SVGAGI. After removal of 4 bases from V and 4 bases from J, the junction contained 10 bases not matched to a gene. The CDR3: CASSSPGLADYEQYF. CDR3 bases: TGTGCCAGCAGTTCCCCCGGTCTAGCGGATTACGAGCAGTACTTC.

This clonotype was seen more than once but under ten times. This chain joins TRBV12-3 or TRBV12-4 and TRBJ2-3; TRBD1 or TRBD2 may be the D gene (6 bases each). V lost 1 base and J lost 7, with 9 bases in between. The CDR3 loop spans 13 amino acids. In nucleotides, the CDR3 is TGTGCCAGCAGTTTAGGGAGGGGGAATACGCAGTATTTT. It is translated as CASSLGRGNTQYF.

The V and J genes are TRBV11-2 and TRBJ2-7; 10 positions agree with TRBD2. J gave up 7 bases and V 4 bases, and 13 bases lay outside the gene matches. Germline lookup yields CDR1 SGHAT and CDR2 FQNNGV. This CDR3 comprises 16 residues. CDR3 nucleotide sequence: TGTGCCAGCAGCTCCCGTGGGCCTAGCGGGGGTATAGAGCAGTACTTC. Translating it yields CASSSRGPSGGIEQYF.

This clonotype was observed a few times. The chain carries TRBV12-3 or TRBV12-4 and TRBJ2-1; TRBD1 matches 8 bases. The CDR3 is 14 residues long. J was trimmed by 6 bases and V by 6 bases; bases with no gene match: 7. The CDR3 loop is CASSPGQVANEQFF. CDR3 in DNA: TGTGCCAGCAGCCCGGGACAGGTAGCCAATGAGCAGTTCTTC.

This CDR3 reads CASSNRWTDTQYF. The CDR3 DNA follows: TGTGCCAGCAGCAATAGGTGGACAGATACGCAGTATTTT. The V and J genes are TRBV5-5 and TRBJ2-3; no clear D. This CDR3 contains 13 residues. Germline CDR1 is SGHKS and CDR2 is YYEKEE (reference sequence). The ends were cut back, 4 bases at V and 3 bases at J, with 9 bases in the middle.

In regard to this clonotype: It may be a read error: a sequence one base away is much more abundant. The V and J genes are TRBV10-3 and TRBJ1-2, with D possibly TRBD1 on 5 matching bases. Germline V gene sequence: CDR1 ENHRY, CDR2 SYGVKD. CDR3 size: 11 residues. In DNA form, the CDR3 reads TGTGCCATCAGCCAGGGATATGGCTGCACCTTC. It specifies CAISQGYGCTF.